Here is one T cell receptor beta chain with its context. The data were obtained in a study of shared clonotypes between healthy human individuals. Profiled with immunoSEQ multiplex PCR; TCRdb holds only in-frame clones, not every one. The sample holds 2.5 million or so clones, about 92% seen once. With 3 bases removed from V and 9 bases from J, the gap between germline ends came to 12 bases. Germline-derived CDR1 and CDR2 are WSHSY and SAAADI. This CDR3 spans 14 amino acids. The origin of this receptor is a young man in good health. The V call is TRBV10-2, the J call TRBJ1-6; TRBD1 is a possible D gene (5 bases). What was sequenced was naive CD4+ T cells sorted from blood. Subset reported: CD45RA+ positively selected. The CDR3 is CASSDRVDGSPLHF. In DNA, the CDR3 is TGCGCCAGCAGTGACAGGGTTGACGGTTCACCCCTCCACTTT.